One sample yielded the 21 T cell receptor beta chains listed below, sequenced in a study of regulatory T cells in long-lasting Graves disease. For TCR beta, libraries came from iRepertoire HTBI primers and Arm-PCR of CDR3 regions. Using its own MiXCR run on the multiplex PCR reads, TCRdb lists one record per CDR3 protein. Found here are some 340,000 distinct CDR3 sequences, 20% to 25% of them singletons; the top ten hold 25% to 35%. Sample time point: persistent/refractory GD, antithyroid drugs over 5 years with positive TRAb. From RNA extracted from PBMCs, the TCR library was made. Specimen: peripheral blood mononuclear cells (PBMCs), collected when the disease was refractory, from a patient treated with antithyroid drugs. The receptors were gathered from a woman aged 40 to 50 with Graves disease.

With regard to this clonotype: One junction end disagrees with the germline gene, perhaps due to a read error. The V and J genes are TRBV20-1 and TRBJ1-6, with D unclear. Germline V gene sequence: CDR1 DFQATT, CDR2 SNEGSKA (reference sequence). The CDR3 is made up of 16 amino acids. The CDR3 coding sequence is TGCAGTGCTATACCCCCTGTCCGGGCCTACAATTCACCCCTCCACTTT. Translating it yields CSAIPPVRAYNSPLHF.

This clonotype was recorded a few times. The chain has TRBV6-5 and TRBJ2-5; possibly TRBD1 for D (5 bases). The germline V and J ends were trimmed by 4 bases and 3 bases, with 15 bases remaining between them. This CDR3 has 15 residues. The V gene's germline CDR1 is MNHEY and CDR2 SVGAGI. This CDR3 is CASSSRTYPKETQYF. In DNA, the CDR3 is TGTGCCAGCAGTTCTCGGACATACCCCAAAGAGACCCAGTACTTC.

The chain links TRBV12-3 or TRBV12-4 to TRBJ2-7, with 10 positions matching TRBD2. With V trimmed by 5 bases and J by 8 bases, 6 bases remained unmatched. The CDR3 totals 13 residues. Written as DNA, the CDR3 is TGTGCCAGCAGTCGTGAACTAGCGGGGAAGCAGTACTTC. It encodes CASSRELAGKQYF.

The chain combines TRBV6-2 or TRBV6-3 with TRBJ2-3; TRBD2 matches 11 bases. V gave up 5 bases and J gave up 2 bases; unmatched junction bases: 3. Germline loops: CDR1 MNHEY, CDR2 SVGEGT. This CDR3 comprises 15 residues. The CDR3: CASSISGRATDTQYF. CDR3 coding DNA: TGTGCCAGCAGTATTAGCGGGAGGGCCACAGATACGCAGTATTTT.

This clonotype turned up a few times. The chain employs TRBV20-1 and TRBJ2-2; 13 bases are a match to TRBD2. Germline V gene sequence: CDR1 DFQATT, CDR2 SNEGSKA (reference sequence). J gave up 1 base and V 5 bases, and 4 bases lay outside the gene matches. The CDR3 spans 16 residues. This chain's CDR3 is CSARRTSGGNTGELFF. The CDR3 nucleotides are TGCAGTGCTCGACGGACTAGCGGGGGGAACACCGGGGAGCTGTTTTTT.

This clonotype was counted between two and nine times. This chain connects TRBV9 to TRBJ1-6; unclear D gene. Deletions cut 4 bases from V and 5 bases from J, with 10 bases between. CDR3 length: 14 amino acids. From germline, CDR1 is SGDLS and CDR2 YYNGEE. CDR3 nucleotides: TGTGCCAGCAGCCAAGGAAGAGATAATTCACCCCTCCACTTT. Encoded protein: CASSQGRDNSPLHF.

This clonotype was detected a few times. CDR3 DNA sequence: TGTGCCAGTAGGATGACAGGGGGCCGGGGGACGACTGAAGCTTTCTTT. Protein: CASRMTGGRGTTEAFF. The chain employs TRBV19 and TRBJ1-1; 10 bases are a match to TRBD1. This CDR3 comprises 16 residues. Germline trimming cut 6 bases from V and 5 bases from J; bases unmatched to any gene: 12. Per germline, CDR1 LNHDA and CDR2 SQIVND (reference sequence).

A remark on this clonotype: A far larger clone is off by one base, so a read error is likely. The DNA of the CDR3 is TGTGCCAGCAGGTGGGGGGGAACTGAAGCTTTCTTT. Its protein is CASRWGGTEAFF. The V and J genes are TRBV2 and TRBJ1-1; tentative D call: TRBD1 (5 bases). V gave up 6 bases and J gave up 5 bases, with 10 bases separating them. The CDR3 covers 12 residues. CDR1 SNHLY and CDR2 FYNNEI come from the germline V gene.

This clonotype was found many times. This rearrangement joins TRBV6-5 to TRBJ1-3; tentatively, D is TRBD1 (5 bases). V lost 2 bases and J 0 bases, leaving 11 bases between the germline ends. Germline CDR1 and CDR2: MNHEY and SVGAGI. The CDR3 consists of 16 residues. CDR3 protein: CASSYGGGYSGNTIYF. The CDR3 coding sequence is TGTGCCAGCAGTTACGGCGGGGGATACTCTGGAAACACCATATATTTT.

This clonotype has ten or more counts. This sequence joins TRBV15 and TRBJ2-5; 7 bases match TRBD1. The CDR3 contains 15 residues. The germline V gene encodes CDR1 LNHNV and CDR2 YYDKDF (reference sequence). V gave up 0 bases and J gave up 4 bases; unmatched junction bases: 5. CDR3 DNA: TGTGCCACCAGCAGAGATGGTCCAGGGGGAGAGACCCAGTACTTC. Amino acids: CATSRDGPGGETQYF. The whole variable domain, filled in from reference TRBV15 and TRBJ2-5, reads DAMVIQNPRYQVTQFGKPVTLSCSQTLNHNVMYWYQQKSSQAPKLLFHYYDKDFNNEADTPDNFQSRRPNTSFCFLDIRSPGLGDTAMYLCATSRDGPGGETQYFGPGTRLLVL.

This clonotype was detected a few times. The V call is TRBV14, the J call TRBJ1-2, with 7 bases matching TRBD1. Losses at the gene ends were 3 bases for V and 5 bases for J; bases not matched to a gene: 12. Looked up from germline, CDR1 is SGHDN and CDR2 is FVKESK. The CDR3 runs to 16 residues. The CDR3 protein is CASSHNTHRGGYGYTF. In DNA form, the CDR3 reads TGTGCCAGCAGCCACAACACCCACAGGGGTGGGTATGGCTACACCTTC.

On this clonotype itself: Just one base apart from a much larger clone, this may be a read error. This rearrangement joins TRBV28 to TRBJ2-7; D is unclear. Germline assignment: CDR1 MDHEN and CDR2 SYDVKM. CDR3 size: 13 residues. V lost 6 bases and J 2 bases, leaving 11 bases between the germline ends. The CDR3 sequence is CASRLQATYEQYF. The CDR3 DNA sequence: TGTGCCAGCAGGTTGCAAGCCACCTACGAGCAGTACTTC.

This clonotype was observed at least ten times. The chain recombines TRBV28 with TRBJ1-2; possible D gene TRBD1, 6 bases. Germline CDR1 MDHEN, CDR2 SYDVKM. This CDR3 region has 14 residues. V was pared by 2 bases and J by 6 bases, with 13 bases between. In DNA, the CDR3 is TGTGCCAGCAGTTTAGAGGGGGTGCCTCATGGCTACACCTTC. It specifies CASSLEGVPHGYTF.

This clonotype was seen repeatedly, ten times or more. The V and J genes are TRBV28 and TRBJ2-7; D may be TRBD1 (5 bases). CDR3 size: 11 residues. In germline, CDR1 is MDHEN, CDR2 SYDVKM. CDR3 amino acids: CAAGISYEQYF. For the CDR3, the DNA is TGTGCGGCAGGGATTAGCTACGAGCAGTACTTC.

This clonotype showed up just a few times. This CDR3 is CASSLPWGAFF. CDR3 nucleotide sequence: TGTGCCAGCAGTTTACCCTGGGGAGCTTTCTTT. The V gene is TRBV6-4, the J gene TRBJ1-1; D unclear. The CDR3 spans 11 residues. Trimming took 5 bases from V and 10 from J, leaving 11 bases between them. Germline values: CDR1 MRHNA, CDR2 SNTAGT.

Only a few counts were recorded for this clonotype. The chain carries TRBV5-5 and TRBJ2-7; D may be TRBD1 (5 bases). Trimming pared 0 bases from V and 0 bases from J, leaving 13 bases between. The CDR3 is 16 residues long. Germline V lookup: CDR1 SGHKS, CDR2 YYEKEE (reference sequence). The CDR3 is CASSLVLRGYSYEQYF. The CDR3 DNA reads as TGTGCCAGCAGCTTGGTTCTTAGGGGCTACTCCTACGAGCAGTACTTC.

The sample holds many counts of this clonotype. The chain combines TRBV10-1 with TRBJ2-7; a possible D gene is TRBD2 (5 bases). With 0 bases removed from V and 9 bases from J, the gap between germline ends came to 21 bases. The CDR3 consists of 16 residues. Germline CDR1 WNHNN, CDR2 SYGVQD (reference sequence). The CDR3 loop reads CASSESRVALPTGQYF. CDR3 sequence (DNA): TGCGCCAGCAGTGAGTCGAGGGTCGCACTTCCTACTGGGCAGTACTTC.

Many counts were recorded for this clonotype. The chain employs TRBV11-2 and TRBJ1-1, with D maybe TRBD1 (6 bases). CDR3 length equals 12 residues. Germline V gene lookup returns CDR1 SGHAT and CDR2 FQNNGV. V lost 6 bases and J 3 bases, leaving 8 bases between the germline ends. The DNA of the CDR3 is TGTGCCAGCAGAGGGGGTTACACTGAAGCTTTCTTT. Translation gives CASRGGYTEAFF.

CDR3 sequence (DNA): TGTGCCAGCAACCGACAGGGGGAGAGCACAGATACGCAGTATTTT. This sequence encodes CASNRQGESTDTQYF. The genes are TRBV28 and TRBJ2-3; TRBD1 matches 9 bases. Germline V gene data show CDR1 as MDHEN and CDR2 as SYDVKM. The V gene end was trimmed by 7 bases and the J gene end by 0 bases; junction bases not matched to a gene: 5. The CDR3 is made up of 15 amino acids.

This clonotype appeared many times. The chain has TRBV28 and TRBJ2-7; D is possibly TRBD2 (6 bases). Germline V lookup: CDR1 MDHEN, CDR2 SYDVKM. The germline V and J ends were trimmed by 5 bases and 9 bases, with 8 bases remaining between them. CDR3 size: 10 residues. The CDR3 nucleotides read TGTGCCAGCAGTGCCGGGAGGCAGTACTTC. Its translation: CASSAGRQYF. Complete variable domain (other parts from reference TRBV28 and TRBJ2-7): DVKVTQSSRYLVKRTGEKVFLECVQDMDHENMFWYRQDPGLGLRLIYFSYDVKMKEKGDIPEGYSVSREKKERFSLILESASTNQTSMYLCASSAGRQYFGPGTRLTVT.

There are a few counts of this clonotype. The gene calls are TRBV5-4 and TRBJ2-5; perhaps TRBD1 as D (6 bases). V lost 3 bases to trimming and J lost 2 bases, with 11 bases between them. Germline V gene data show CDR1 as SGHNT and CDR2 as YYREEE (reference sequence). This CDR3 is 14 amino acids long. The CDR3 bases are TGTGCCAGCAGCTCACCGACAGGACAAGAGACCCAGTACTTC. Translating gives CASSSPTGQETQYF.